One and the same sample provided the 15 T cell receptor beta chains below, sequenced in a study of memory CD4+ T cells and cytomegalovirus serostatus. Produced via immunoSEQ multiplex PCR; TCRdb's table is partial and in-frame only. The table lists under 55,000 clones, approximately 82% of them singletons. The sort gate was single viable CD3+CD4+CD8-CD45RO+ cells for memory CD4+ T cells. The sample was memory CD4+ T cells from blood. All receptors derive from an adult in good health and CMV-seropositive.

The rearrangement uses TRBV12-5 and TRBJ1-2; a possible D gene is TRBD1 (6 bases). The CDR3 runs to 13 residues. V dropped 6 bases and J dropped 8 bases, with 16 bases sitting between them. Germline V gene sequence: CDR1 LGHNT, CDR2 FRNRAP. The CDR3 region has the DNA TGTGCTAGTGGCGACTTTAACAGGGAGGGCTACACCTTC. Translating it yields CASGDFNREGYTF.

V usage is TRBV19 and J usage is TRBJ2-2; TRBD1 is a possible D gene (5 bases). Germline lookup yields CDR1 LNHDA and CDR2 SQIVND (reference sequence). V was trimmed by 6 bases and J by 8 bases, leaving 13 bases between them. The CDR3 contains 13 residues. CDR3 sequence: CASSETGPGELFF. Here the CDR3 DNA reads TGTGCCAGTAGCGAAACAGGTCCGGGGGAGCTGTTTTTT.

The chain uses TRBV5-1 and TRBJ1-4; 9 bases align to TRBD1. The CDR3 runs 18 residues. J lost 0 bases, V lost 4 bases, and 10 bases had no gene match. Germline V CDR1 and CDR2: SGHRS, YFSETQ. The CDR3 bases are TGCGCCAGCAGCCTTGAGGACAGGGGAGGGACAACTAATGAAAAACTGTTTTTT. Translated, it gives CASSLEDRGGTTNEKLFF.

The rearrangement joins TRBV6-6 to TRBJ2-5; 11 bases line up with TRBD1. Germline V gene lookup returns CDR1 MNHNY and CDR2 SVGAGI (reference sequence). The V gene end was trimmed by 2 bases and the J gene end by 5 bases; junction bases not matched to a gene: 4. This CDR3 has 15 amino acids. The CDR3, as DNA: TGTGCCAGCAGTTACCCCGGGACAGGGGGGGAGACCCAGTACTTC. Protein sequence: CASSYPGTGGETQYF.

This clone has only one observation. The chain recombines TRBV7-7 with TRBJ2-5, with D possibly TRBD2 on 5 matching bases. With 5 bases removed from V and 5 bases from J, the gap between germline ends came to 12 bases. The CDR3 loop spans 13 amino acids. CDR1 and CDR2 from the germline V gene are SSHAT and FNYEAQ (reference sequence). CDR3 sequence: CASSPGVDETQYF. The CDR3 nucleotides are TGTGCCAGCAGCCCCGGGGTGGATGAGACCCAGTACTTC. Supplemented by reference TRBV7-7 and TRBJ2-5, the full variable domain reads GAGVSQSPRYKVTKRGQDVTLRCDPISSHATLYWYQQALGQGPEFLTYFNYEAQPDKSGLPSDRFSAERPEGSISTLTIQRTEQRDSAMYRCASSPGVDETQYFGPGTRLLVL.

The CDR3 reads CASSLVGIGELFF. The CDR3 DNA follows: TGTGCCAGCAGCTTAGTTGGGATCGGGGAGCTGTTTTTT. The chain combines TRBV7-9 with TRBJ2-2; D gene ambiguous. V was cut by 1 base and J by 7 bases, with 7 bases left in between. CDR1 and CDR2 from the germline V gene are SEHNR and FQNEAQ (reference sequence). The CDR3 sequence is 13 residues long.

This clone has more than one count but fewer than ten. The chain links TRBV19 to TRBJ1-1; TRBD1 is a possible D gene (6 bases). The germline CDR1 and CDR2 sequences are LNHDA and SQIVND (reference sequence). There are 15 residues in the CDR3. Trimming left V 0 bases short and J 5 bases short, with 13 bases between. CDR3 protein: CASSIDWLRGTEAFF. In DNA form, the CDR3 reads TGTGCCAGTAGTATAGATTGGCTCAGGGGTACTGAAGCTTTCTTT.

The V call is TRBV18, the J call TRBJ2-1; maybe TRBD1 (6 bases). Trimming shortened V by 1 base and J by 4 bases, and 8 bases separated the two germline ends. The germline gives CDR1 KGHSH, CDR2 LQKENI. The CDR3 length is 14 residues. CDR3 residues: CASSPRDTYNEQFF. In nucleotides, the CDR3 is TGTGCCAGCTCACCACGGGACACTTACAATGAGCAGTTCTTC.

CDR3 DNA sequence: TGCGCCAGCAGCCAATCGCTAGGGCGTTCAGATACGCAGTATTTT. It yields the protein CASSQSLGRSDTQYF. The gene calls are TRBV4-3 and TRBJ2-3; D uncertain. V was cut by 2 bases and J by 4 bases, with 13 bases left in between. CDR1 and CDR2 (germline): LGHNA, YSLEER. CDR3 size: 15 residues.

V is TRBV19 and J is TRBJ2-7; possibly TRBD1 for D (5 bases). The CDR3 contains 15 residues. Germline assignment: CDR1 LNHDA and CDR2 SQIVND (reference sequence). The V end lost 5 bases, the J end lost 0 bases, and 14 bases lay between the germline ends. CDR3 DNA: TGTGCCAGTAGTCGCAAGACAGACCCCTCCTACGAGCAGTACTTC. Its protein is CASSRKTDPSYEQYF.

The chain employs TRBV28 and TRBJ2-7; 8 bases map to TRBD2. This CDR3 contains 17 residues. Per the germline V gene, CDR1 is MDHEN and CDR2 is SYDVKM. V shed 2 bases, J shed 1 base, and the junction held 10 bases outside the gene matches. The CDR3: CASSLRGAGGASYEQYF. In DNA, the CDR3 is TGTGCCAGCAGTTTAAGAGGGGCGGGGGGCGCGTCCTACGAGCAGTACTTC.

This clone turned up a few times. CDR3 nucleotide sequence: TGTGCCAGCAGCACAGGGGTGAGTGGCTACACCTTC. Translating it yields CASSTGVSGYTF. V and J are TRBV6-5 and TRBJ1-2, with 7 bases aligning to TRBD1. Germline V gene data show CDR1 as MNHEY and CDR2 as SVGAGI. Unmatched junction bases numbered 5, after V lost 6 bases and J lost 7 bases. There are 12 residues in the CDR3.

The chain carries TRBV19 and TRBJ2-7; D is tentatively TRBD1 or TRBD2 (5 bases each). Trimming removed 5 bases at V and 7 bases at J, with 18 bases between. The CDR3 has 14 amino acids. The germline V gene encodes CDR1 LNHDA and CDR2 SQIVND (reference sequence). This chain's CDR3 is CASSQDRDRREQYF. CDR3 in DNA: TGTGCCAGTAGTCAGGACCGGGACCGCCGTGAGCAGTACTTC.

The CDR3 loop reads CASSTGAKEQYF. The CDR3 bases are TGTGCCAGCTCAACCGGGGCCAAGGAGCAGTACTTC. The gene calls are TRBV18 and TRBJ2-7; D tentatively fits TRBD1 or TRBD2 (5 bases each). This CDR3 is 12 amino acids long. Trimming removed 5 bases from V and 7 bases from J, with 12 bases in between. Per germline, CDR1 KGHSH and CDR2 LQKENI.

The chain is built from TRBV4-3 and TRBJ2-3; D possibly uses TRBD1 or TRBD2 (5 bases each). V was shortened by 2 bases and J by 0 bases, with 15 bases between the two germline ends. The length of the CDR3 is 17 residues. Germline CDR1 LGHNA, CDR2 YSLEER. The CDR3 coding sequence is TGCGCCAGCAGCCAAAAAACCGGGGCAGCTAGCACAGATACGCAGTATTTT. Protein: CASSQKTGAASTDTQYF.